This record looks at one T cell receptor (beta chain) sequence and its context. The antigen is unknown. The data were obtained in a study of radiotherapy plus CTLA-4 blockade in lung cancer. Study background: Across the patients, objective responses occurred in approximately 18%, and disease control in roughly 33%. Findings and caveats of the study: There was expansion of tumor-derived TCR clones in blood after radiotherapy plus ipilimumab. Interferon-beta and early blood T cell clone dynamics reportedly predicted response best.

CDR1 is SQVTM and CDR2 is ANQGSEA in the germline V gene. This CDR3 region has 13 residues. The junction had 11 bases not matched to a gene; V was cut back by 8 bases and J by 5 bases. Focal radiation plus CTLA-4 blockade with ipilimumab was administered to patients who had chemo-refractory metastatic non-small-cell lung cancer. The table came from immunoSEQ multiplex PCR; TCRdb's copy has only in-frame clones and leaves some out. The sample lists more than 100,000 clones, more than 80% seen once, with 6.9% in the top ten. The material was peripheral blood, obtained from a patient treated with radiotherapy plus ipilimumab. The receptor was isolated from a human donor with non-small cell lung cancer that progressed on radiotherapy plus ipilimumab. The V call is TRBV29-1, the J call TRBJ2-7, with 8 bases matching TRBD2. CDR3 in DNA: TGCAGCCTAAAGACTAGCGCGTCTGACGAGCAGTACTTC. It codes for CSLKTSASDEQYF.